This record covers a single T cell receptor (beta chain). The antigen it binds to is not known. The sample holds no much larger clone one base away, and base qualities are not on file. Including the terminal cysteine and phenylalanine, the CDR3 comprises 17 residues. Only the CDR3 DNA is retained, 51 bases long and in frame from the first base. Ends trimmed: V by 0 bases, J by 7 bases; bases unmatched to a gene: 11. CDR1 MGHRA and CDR2 YSYEKL were looked up in the germline V gene. This sample is drawn from a study of cytomegalovirus exposure and HLA in healthy donors (dated by TCRdb to about 2017). In terms of the full investigation: An earlier analysis of approximately 640 of the donors reported about 250 Gb of sequence data and 120 million or so unique TCR beta sequences from 150 million to 200 million T cells. Roughly 300 gigabases of sequencing data and around 80 million unique TCR sequences made up an early release that covered 500 to 700 HLA-typed donors. Several DR-DQ haplotypes were treated as single units for association and clustering because of strong linkage in the cohort. Donor age, sex, ethnicity and CMV serostatus were collected together with the repertoire data. The number of donors typed differed by locus, with 629-630 for A, B, C, DRB1 and DQB1, roughly 550 for DQA1, approximately 570 for DPA1, and about 450 for DPB1. An earlier analysis of a few hundred of the donors applied high-throughput TCR beta sequencing to assess whether each TCR beta V gene segment acted as functional or pseudogenic. Every discovery cohort repertoire had been produced on one sequencing platform. To predict cytomegalovirus infection status, the study brought together high-throughput TCR immunosequencing, statistical association of individual TCRs with disease status, and machine learning. Class I and class II HLA loci were covered by the typing at four-digit resolution. A later genetic analysis used genome-wide SNP genotypes for about 65% of the roughly 670 donors, treating that subset as a discovery cohort. A separate validation cohort of 100 to 150 different subjects was used in addition to the 666-subject first cohort. Among the roughly 390 genotyped donors, around 81% belonged to the genetic ancestry cluster associated with self-reported Caucasian donors. In a later analysis, previously published TCR beta repertoires from about 640 donors were re-analyzed and high-resolution HLA genotyping was added so that TCR occurrence patterns could be studied. The study aimed to test whether signatures of past pathogen exposure could be identified by cataloging public T cell receptors. The study used immunosequencing to profile the T cell repertoires of approximately 690 subjects and linked those repertoires to cytomegalovirus serostatus. The later analysis used no new phenotypic data to find candidate immune exposures, relying instead on TCR beta sequences and their occurrence across donors. Across approximately 400 genotyped donors of the cohort, an average of about 200,000 unique TCR beta nucleotide sequences per donor were sequenced, and 15% to 20% of those sequences were non-productive.

Here is what the overall study found, with its caveats: The sequencing pipeline was judged likely to have produced a cluster of highly shared sequence variants as a technical artifact. Some IMGT-functional V segments, including TRBV6-2 and TRBV6-3, could not be told apart with the 87-base-pair reads, so those segments were excluded. A later genetic analysis associated a missense DCLRE1C variant with V-gene and J-gene trimming of TCR beta chains, and an independent cohort replicated the association. In an earlier analysis of approximately 590 of the donors, most TCR beta V segments appeared in productive rearrangements about 87% or about 30% of the time, broadly matching IMGT annotations. About 15 rarely observed V segments, including chromosome 9 orphons, were excluded from the earlier analysis of several hundred of the donors because counts were too low. In a later analysis, HLA-associated TCR beta chains showed more clonal expansion and lower generation probabilities than non-associated chains that were equally common. In both the original and validation cohorts, the classifier was reported to diagnose cytomegalovirus status with high specificity and sensitivity. Immune exposure information for the cohort was limited to CMV serostatus. A later analysis reported that several top co-occurrence clusters appeared linked to parvovirus B19, influenza, CMV and Epstein-Barr virus. At a false discovery rate of 0.05, a later analysis linked under 20,000 TCR beta sequences to specific HLA alleles. Roughly uniform sequencing depth across donors was assumed in presence/absence analyses, although this assumption may not hold. In vitro tests confirmed that three of the cytomegalovirus-associated TCR beta chains recognize cytomegalovirus antigens. A later analysis found that most CMV-associated TCR beta chains appeared HLA-restricted, with HLA associations seemingly driven largely by CMV exposure. The study listed 150 to 200 TCR beta chains as associated with cytomegalovirus. A later analysis found that TCR association rates varied across HLA loci, with DRB1 alleles showing the most associated TCRs and HLA-C alleles the fewest. Assigning TCR associations to individual alleles was difficult when HLA alleles, especially DR and DQ, strongly co-occurred. Correlated functional status among segregating V segments might reflect linkage disequilibrium, but an unknown experimental factor could not be ruled out. Because some donors lacked HLA typing at each locus, the association tests relied only on the typed subset. The authors suggested that the approach could potentially be extended to other disease states and immunological phenotypes. A further reported finding was that TCR beta sequences accurately predicted the HLA-A and HLA-B alleles for most subjects in the first cohort. According to a later genetic analysis, donors in an Asian-associated ancestry cluster had fewer N-insertions in productive TCRs than the roughly 670-donor mean. Most TCR sequences were observed very rarely across donors, whereas some public TCRs were present in many individuals. This cohort had only TCR beta chains sequenced, and the lack of alpha or paired-chain data limited which features could be detected.

The cohort comprised fewer than 700 healthy bone marrow donors. At the time of sampling, every cohort member was nominally healthy, though immune exposures that went unrecorded were likely present. The donor was CMV seronegative and was included in the group of hundreds of seronegative cohort members. A peripheral blood sample was collected from each donor, and TCR beta sequencing was performed on peripheral blood mononuclear cells. Genomic DNA extraction from the blood cell samples was performed with the Qiagen DNeasy Blood Extraction Kit. Libraries were built with the immunoSEQ multiplex PCR assay. A mixture of 60 forward primers for TCR Vbeta segments and 13 reverse primers for TCR Jbeta segments was used in the multiplex PCR. The CDR3 region of rearranged TCR beta genes was amplified from genomic DNA with a multiplex PCR assay. Amplified TCR beta libraries were sequenced as 87-base-pair reads on the Illumina HiSeq System. Processing in the source paper ran as follows. A later analysis counted tens of millions of unique TCR beta chains across the 550 to 700 repertoires, and some 12 million of these chains were shared by at least two donors. To remove PCR and sequencing errors, raw reads were error-corrected and collapsed into unique sequences using a nearest-neighbor algorithm that merged closely related sequences. To assign V, D and J gene segments, CDR3 sequences were aligned to IMGT reference sequences. For a sequence to be retained, at least a six-nucleotide match to both a V gene segment and a J gene segment was required. A rearrangement counted as productive if the CDR3 had no stop codons and remained in frame with V and J, and every other rearrangement counted as non-productive. CDR3 was defined by IMGT convention, running from the second conserved V-encoded cysteine to the conserved J-encoded phenylalanine. The earlier analysis of 587 of the donors excluded sequences that lacked an unambiguous match to a single V gene segment. An earlier analysis of several hundred of the donors called V segments functional above 56.7% productive rearrangements and segregating when the between-donor standard deviation exceeded 5%. To diagnose cytomegalovirus status from the catalog of TCR beta chain sequences, a statistical classification framework was built. A later analysis assigned V and J genes by comparing TCR nucleotide sequences with IMGT/GENE-DB human TR gene sequences. The TCRdist pipeline was used in a later analysis to assign CDR3 sequences and most-parsimonious VDJ recombination scenarios. In a later analysis, every TCR beta chain was defined by the combination of its CDR3 amino acid sequence and its V-gene family, and reads without a unique V-gene family were dropped. To address suspected cross-contamination and a sequencing artifact, a later analysis removed 450 to 700 highly shared, low-generation-probability nucleotide sequences. In a later analysis, a clonal expansion index for each public chain was calculated from normalized within-repertoire ranks of inferred template counts. A later analysis computed generation probabilities with a VDJ recombination model fitted to out-of-frame rearrangements, and checked the results against IGoR. A later analysis scored TCR-TCR, TCR-HLA and TCR-CMV co-occurrence with hypergeometric tests, applying a repertoire-size bias correction to TCR pairs. A later analysis estimated false discovery rates by permuting HLA or CMV assignments 20 times. In a later analysis, co-occurring TCRs were grouped using DBSCAN, with TCRdist sequence similarity added in when clustering inside HLA-allele-positive subsets. For co-occurrence clustering, repertoires with fewer than 30,000 or more than 120,000 public chains were excluded, along with 4 to 6 repertoires with anomalous nucleotide sharing. Sourced from immuneACCESS, this table was stored by TCRdb with only in-frame sequences that have V and J called. A share of the clones is absent; for the studies checked, an unresolved V gene accounts for under half, and the remainder has no known explanation. The DNA was the basis for D and trimming; V, J and clone size are from that table. This sample has 200,000 or so clones in its table, and roughly 80% of those were observed once. The ten largest clones take up 2.9% of the sample.

Rearrangement joined TRBV4-1 to TRBJ1-5, with 8 bases matching TRBD1. Sequencing was performed on PBMCs. The sequence came from a man aged 25-45 years in good health and CMV-seronegative. The nucleotide sequence is TGCGCCAGCAGCCAAGATCGGCAGGGGGCGCGAGGCCAGCCCCAGCATTTT. It translates as CASSQDRQGARGQPQHF.